This note documents a single T cell receptor beta chain sequence. These data belong to a study of blood T cell repertoires in COVID-19. Libraries were prepared by immunoSEQ multiplex PCR; TCRdb keeps only in-frame clonotypes and omits some of them. The sample comprises about 320,000 clones, 85% of which are singletons, and under 2% rests with the top ten. This CDR3 is built from 17 residues. V was shortened by 4 bases and J by 1 base, with 16 bases between the two germline ends. Germline CDR1 KGHSH, CDR2 LQKENI. This receptor was obtained from a woman in her 30s who had been exposed to COVID-19. Sequencing was done on a sample of PBMCs or T cells enriched from blood (not recorded which). This chain joins TRBV18 and TRBJ2-2; perhaps TRBD1 as D (6 bases). DNA for the CDR3: TGTGCCAGCTCACTTGACCTGGACAGAATGAACACCGGGGAGCTGTTTTTT. This sequence encodes CASSLDLDRMNTGELFF.